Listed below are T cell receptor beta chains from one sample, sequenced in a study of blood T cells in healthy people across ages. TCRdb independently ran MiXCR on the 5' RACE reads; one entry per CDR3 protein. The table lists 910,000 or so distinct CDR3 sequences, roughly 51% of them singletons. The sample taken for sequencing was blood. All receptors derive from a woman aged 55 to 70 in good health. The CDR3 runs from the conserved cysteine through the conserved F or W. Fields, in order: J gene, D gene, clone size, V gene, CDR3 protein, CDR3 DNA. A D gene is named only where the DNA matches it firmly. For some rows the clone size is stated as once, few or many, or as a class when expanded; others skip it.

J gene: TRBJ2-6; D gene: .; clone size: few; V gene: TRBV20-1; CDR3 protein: CSARDYSSGANVLTF; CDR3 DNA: TGCAGTGCTAGAGACTACAGCTCTGGGGCCAACGTCCTGACTTTC
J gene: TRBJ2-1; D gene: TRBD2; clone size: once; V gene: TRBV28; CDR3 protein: CASSDGLAGGPVEQFF; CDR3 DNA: TGTGCCAGCAGTGACGGACTAGCGGGAGGGCCGGTTGAGCAGTTCTTC
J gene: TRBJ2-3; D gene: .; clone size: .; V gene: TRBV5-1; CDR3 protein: CASSLASASADTQYF; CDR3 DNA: TGCGCCAGCAGCTTGGCTAGCGCTAGCGCAGATACGCAGTATTTT
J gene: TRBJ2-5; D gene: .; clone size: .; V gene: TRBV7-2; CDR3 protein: CASNPGVETQYF; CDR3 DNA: TGTGCCAGCAACCCGGGAGTAGAGACCCAGTACTTC
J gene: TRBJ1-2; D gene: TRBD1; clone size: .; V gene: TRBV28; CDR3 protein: CASRTRDRTPYGYTF; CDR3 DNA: TGTGCCAGCAGAACCCGGGACAGGACTCCCTATGGCTACACCTTC
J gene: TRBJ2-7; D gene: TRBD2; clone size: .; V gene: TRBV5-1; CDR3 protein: CASSLQRETEQYF; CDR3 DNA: TGCGCCAGCAGCTTGCAGCGGGAGACCGAGCAGTACTTC
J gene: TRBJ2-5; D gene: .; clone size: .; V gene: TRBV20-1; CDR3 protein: CSARFSGRETQYF; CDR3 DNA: TGCAGTGCGAGATTCAGCGGGCGGGAGACCCAGTACTTC
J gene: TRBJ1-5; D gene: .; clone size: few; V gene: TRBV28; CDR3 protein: CASSYLRAPAQHF; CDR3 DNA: TGTGCCAGCAGTTACCTGAGGGCCCCCGCCCAGCATTTT
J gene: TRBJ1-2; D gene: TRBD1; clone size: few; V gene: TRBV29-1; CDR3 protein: CSVGGGQNYGYTF; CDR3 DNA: TGCAGCGTTGGAGGGGGACAGAATTATGGCTACACCTTC
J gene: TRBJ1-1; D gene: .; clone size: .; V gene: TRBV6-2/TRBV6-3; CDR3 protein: CASSEIGGRSAFF; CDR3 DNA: TGTGCCAGCAGCGAGATAGGGGGGAGGAGCGCTTTCTTT
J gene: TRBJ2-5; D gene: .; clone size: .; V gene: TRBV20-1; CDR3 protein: CSARWGGKTQYF; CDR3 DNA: TGCAGTGCTAGATGGGGTGGGAAGACCCAGTACTTC
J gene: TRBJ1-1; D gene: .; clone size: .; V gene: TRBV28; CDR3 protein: CASRLDPGTEAFF; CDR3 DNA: TGTGCCAGCAGGCTGGACCCGGGGACTGAAGCTTTCTTT
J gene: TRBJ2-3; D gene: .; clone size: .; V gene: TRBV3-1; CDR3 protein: CASSQEGLTQYF; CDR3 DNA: TGTGCCAGCAGCCAAGAGGGCCTCACGCAGTATTTT
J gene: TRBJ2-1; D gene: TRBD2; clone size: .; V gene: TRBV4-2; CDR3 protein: CASRLAGTPGIDEQFF; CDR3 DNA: TGTGCCAGCAGGTTAGCGGGGACTCCGGGGATCGATGAGCAGTTCTTC
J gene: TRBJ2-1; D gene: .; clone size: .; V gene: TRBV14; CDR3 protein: CASSQQVANNEQFF; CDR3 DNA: TGTGCCAGCAGCCAGCAGGTGGCTAACAATGAGCAGTTCTTC
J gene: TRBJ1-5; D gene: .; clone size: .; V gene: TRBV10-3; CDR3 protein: CAISRDRNQPQHF; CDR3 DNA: TGTGCCATCAGTCGAGACCGCAATCAGCCCCAGCATTTT
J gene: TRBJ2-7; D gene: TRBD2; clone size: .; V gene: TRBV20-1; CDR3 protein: CSARPGRVSYEQYF; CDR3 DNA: TGCAGTGCTAGACCCGGGAGGGTCTCCTACGAGCAGTACTTC
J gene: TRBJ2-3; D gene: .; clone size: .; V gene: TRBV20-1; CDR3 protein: CSAPMSTDTQYF; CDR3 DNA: TGCAGTGCTCCCATGAGCACAGATACGCAGTATTTT
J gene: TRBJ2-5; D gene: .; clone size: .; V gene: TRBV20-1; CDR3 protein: CSAPGQGGRAQYF; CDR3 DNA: TGCAGTGCACCCGGACAGGGAGGGAGAGCCCAGTACTTC
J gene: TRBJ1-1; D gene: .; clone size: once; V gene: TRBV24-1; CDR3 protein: CATTNPGRDTEAFF; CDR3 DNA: TGTGCCACCACAAACCCGGGACGGGACACTGAAGCTTTCTTT
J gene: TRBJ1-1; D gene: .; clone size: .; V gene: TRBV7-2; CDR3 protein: CASSLQIAAFF; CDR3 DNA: TGTGCCAGCAGCTTACAGATTGCGGCTTTCTTT
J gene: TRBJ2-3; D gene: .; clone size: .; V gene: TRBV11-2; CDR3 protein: CASSFAPNTDTQYF; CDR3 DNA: TGTGCCAGCAGCTTCGCCCCCAACACAGATACGCAGTATTTT
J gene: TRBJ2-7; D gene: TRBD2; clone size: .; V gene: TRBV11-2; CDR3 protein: CASSGRLAGEVLDEQYF; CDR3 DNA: TGTGCCAGCAGCGGGAGACTAGCGGGAGAGGTACTGGACGAGCAGTACTTC
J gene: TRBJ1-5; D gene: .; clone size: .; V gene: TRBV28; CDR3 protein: CASSPPRGSNQPQHF; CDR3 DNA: TGTGCCAGTAGTCCCCCACGAGGGAGCAATCAGCCCCAGCATTTT
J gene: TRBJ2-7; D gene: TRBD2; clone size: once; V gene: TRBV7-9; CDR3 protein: CASSSGLAGHSYNEQYF; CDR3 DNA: TGTGCCAGCAGCTCCGGACTAGCGGGCCACTCCTACAATGAGCAGTACTTC
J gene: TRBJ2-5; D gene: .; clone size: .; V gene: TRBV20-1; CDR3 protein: CSAYAEQETQYF; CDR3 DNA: TGCAGTGCATACGCAGAACAAGAGACCCAGTACTTC